The rows below give T cell receptor beta chains drawn from one sample of a study of graft-versus-host responses after intestinal transplantation. Profiled with immunoSEQ multiplex PCR; TCRdb holds only in-frame clones, not every one. The data contain some 14,000 clones, 30% to 40% of them singletons. The starting material was alloreactive CD8+ T cells from a mixed lymphocyte reaction culture, obtained before intestinal transplant. The source of these receptors is a human patient who received an intestinal transplant. Each CDR3 is given with its conserved first and last residue. The D gene is left open where the match is weak. Clone size appears in some rows only: once, few, many, or a class for an expanded clone.

J	size	V	D	CDR3	DNA
TRBJ2-3	once	TRBV15	TRBD2	CATSVTRGGYTQYF	TGTGCCACCAGCGTTACCCGGGGGGGGTATACGCAGTATTTT
TRBJ2-7	NA	TRBV7-9	TRBD1	CASSRQGEGVYEQYF	TGTGCCAGCAGCCGACAGGGGGAGGGGGTCTACGAGCAGTACTTC
TRBJ1-5	NA	TRBV30	NA	CAWSPQISQPQHF	TGTGCCTGGAGTCCGCAGATTTCTCAGCCCCAGCATTTT
TRBJ1-4	NA	TRBV10-2	NA	CASSDQANEKLFF	TGCGCCAGCAGTGACCAGGCTAATGAAAAACTGTTTTTT
TRBJ2-1	few	TRBV6-5	NA	CASSYGTSNEQFF	TGTGCCAGCAGTTACGGTACCTCCAATGAGCAGTTCTTC
TRBJ2-5	few	TRBV7-2	TRBD2	CASSLTSGGRYQETQYF	TGTGCCAGCAGCTTAACTAGCGGGGGGAGATACCAAGAGACCCAGTACTTC
TRBJ2-7	few	TRBV6-6	NA	CASSYAGTPYEQYF	TGTGCCAGCAGTTACGCGGGAACCCCCTACGAGCAGTACTTC
TRBJ2-3	few	TRBV7-3	TRBD2	CASSHSGGSTDTQYF	TGTGCCAGCAGCCACAGCGGGGGTAGCACAGATACGCAGTATTTT
TRBJ1-2	few	TRBV9	NA	CASSVGAGANYGYTF	TGTGCCAGCAGCGTAGGTGCAGGAGCTAACTATGGCTACACCTTC
TRBJ2-5	NA	TRBV2	NA	CASSEGRPKYTQYF	TGTGCCAGCAGTGAAGGGAGACCTAAATATACCCAGTACTTC
TRBJ2-1	NA	TRBV4-1	NA	CASSPIPPIDRPRNEQFF	TGCGCCAGCAGCCCAATACCTCCCATTGACAGACCAAGGAATGAGCAGTTCTTC
TRBJ2-7	NA	TRBV6-5	TRBD1	CASSAGTGTYEQYF	TGTGCCAGCAGCGCCGGGACAGGGACCTACGAGCAGTACTTC
TRBJ2-7	medium-sized	TRBV23-1	NA	CASSQIRAYEQYF	TGCGCCAGCAGTCAAATACGGGCCTACGAGCAGTACTTC
TRBJ1-2	NA	TRBV18	NA	CASSPPQGRGYTF	TGTGCCAGCTCACCACCACAGGGCCGTGGCTACACCTTC
TRBJ2-2	few	TRBV5-6	NA	CASSLATTNTGELFF	TGTGCCAGCAGCTTGGCGACTACCAACACCGGGGAGCTGTTTTTT
TRBJ2-1	NA	TRBV27	NA	CASSWGRTAGNEQFF	TGTGCCAGCAGTTGGGGACGCACAGCGGGCAATGAGCAGTTCTTC
TRBJ2-7	NA	TRBV11-1	NA	CASTGLGGYEQYF	TGTGCCAGCACCGGGTTAGGGGGTTACGAGCAGTACTTC
TRBJ2-6	NA	TRBV23-1	NA	CASSLLFTQQSRANVLTF	TGCGCCAGCAGTCTGCTGTTTACGCAACAAAGTCGGGCCAACGTCCTGACTTTC
TRBJ1-5	NA	TRBV19	NA	CASSPQGEQPQHF	TGTGCCAGTAGTCCACAGGGAGAGCAGCCCCAGCATTTT
TRBJ1-2	NA	TRBV7-9	NA	CASSPLGQGYGYTF	TGTGCCAGCAGCCCGCTGGGTCAGGGCTATGGCTACACCTTC
TRBJ1-1	NA	TRBV7-6	NA	CASSPRTGYTEAFF	TGTGCCAGCAGCCCCCGAACGGGCTACACTGAAGCTTTCTTT
TRBJ2-1	few	TRBV15	TRBD1	CATSRDEGQAYNEQFF	TGTGCCACCAGCAGAGATGAGGGACAGGCATACAATGAGCAGTTCTTC
TRBJ2-2	few	TRBV6-5	NA	CASSYQGITGELFF	TGTGCCAGCAGTTACCAGGGGATCACCGGGGAGCTGTTTTTT